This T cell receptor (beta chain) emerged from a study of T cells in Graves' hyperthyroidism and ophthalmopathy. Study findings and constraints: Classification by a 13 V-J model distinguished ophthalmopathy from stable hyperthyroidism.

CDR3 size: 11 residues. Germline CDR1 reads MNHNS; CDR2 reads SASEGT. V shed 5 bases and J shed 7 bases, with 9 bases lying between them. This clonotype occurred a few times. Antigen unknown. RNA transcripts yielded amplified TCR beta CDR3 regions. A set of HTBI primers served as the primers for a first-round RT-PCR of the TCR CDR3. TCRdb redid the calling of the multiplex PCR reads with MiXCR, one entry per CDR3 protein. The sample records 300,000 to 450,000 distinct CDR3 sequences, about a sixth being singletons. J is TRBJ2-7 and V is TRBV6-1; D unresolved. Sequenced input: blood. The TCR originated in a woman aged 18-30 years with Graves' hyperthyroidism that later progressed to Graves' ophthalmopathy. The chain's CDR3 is CASSHPLEQYF. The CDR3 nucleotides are TGTGCCAGCAGTCACCCTTTGGAGCAGTACTTC.